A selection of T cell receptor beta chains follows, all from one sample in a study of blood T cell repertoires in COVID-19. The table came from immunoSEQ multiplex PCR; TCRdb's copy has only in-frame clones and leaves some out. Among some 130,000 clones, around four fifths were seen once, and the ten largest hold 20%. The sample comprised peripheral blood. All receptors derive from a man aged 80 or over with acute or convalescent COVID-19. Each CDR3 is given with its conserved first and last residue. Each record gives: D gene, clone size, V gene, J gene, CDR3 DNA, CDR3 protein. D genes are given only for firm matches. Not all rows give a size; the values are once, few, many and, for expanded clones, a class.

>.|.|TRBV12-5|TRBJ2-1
TGTGCTAGCCAGGGTAGCTCCTACAATGAGCAGTTCTTC
CASQGSSYNEQFF
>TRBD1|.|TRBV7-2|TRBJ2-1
TGTGCCAGCAGCCTGACAGGGGTGACCTACAATGAGCAGTTCTTC
CASSLTGVTYNEQFF
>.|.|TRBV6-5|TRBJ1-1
TGTGCCAGCAGTTACTCGGGGCCGGCGATCCCTGAAGCTTTCTTT
CASSYSGPAIPEAFF
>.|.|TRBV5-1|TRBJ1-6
TGCGCCAGCAGCTTGGGGCCTGGCTATAATTCACCCCTCCACTTT
CASSLGPGYNSPLHF
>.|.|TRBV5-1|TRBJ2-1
TGCGCCAGCAGCTATGCACGAGTCAATGAGCAGTTCTTC
CASSYARVNEQFF
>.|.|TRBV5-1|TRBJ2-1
TGCGCCAGCAGCTTGGATGTGGGCCTCTCCTACAATGAGCAGTTCTTC
CASSLDVGLSYNEQFF
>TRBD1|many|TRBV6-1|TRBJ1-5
TGTGCCAGCAGTCCTACAGGGGGCAGGCAGCCCCAGCATTTT
CASSPTGGRQPQHF
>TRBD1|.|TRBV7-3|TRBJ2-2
TGTGCCAGCAGCCAACTCGGGACAGGGTCCGGGGAGCTGTTTTTT
CASSQLGTGSGELFF
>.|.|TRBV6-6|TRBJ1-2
TGTGCCAGCACCCAGGGGCGAACCTACTATGGCTACACCTTC
CASTQGRTYYGYTF
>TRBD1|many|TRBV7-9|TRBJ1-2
TGTGCCAGCAGCTCCCCGGACAGGGGGGAGTATGGCTACACCTTC
CASSSPDRGEYGYTF
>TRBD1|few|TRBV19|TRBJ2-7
TGTGCCAGTAGTATGCGGGGACAGGGGTTCGGTGGCTACGAGCAGTACTTC
CASSMRGQGFGGYEQYF
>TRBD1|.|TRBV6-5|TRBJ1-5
TGTGCCAGCAGCACGTTCCGGGACAGGTATCAGCCCCAGCATTTT
CASSTFRDRYQPQHF
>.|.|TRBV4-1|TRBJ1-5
TGCGCCAGCAGCCAAGTGGAGGGTTACAATCAGCCCCAGCATTTT
CASSQVEGYNQPQHF
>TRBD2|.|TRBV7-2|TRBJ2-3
TGTGCCAGCAGCCCCCGAACTAGCGGGGGGGCCTCTCGCACAGATACGCAGTATTTT
CASSPRTSGGASRTDTQYF
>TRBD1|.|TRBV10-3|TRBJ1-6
TGTGCCATCAGGGAGGGGACAGTATATAATTCACCCCTCCACTTT
CAIREGTVYNSPLHF
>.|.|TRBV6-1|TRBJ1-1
TGTGCCAGCAGTGAACGAGCAGGGTGGTCTGACACTGAAGCTTTCTTT
CASSERAGWSDTEAFF
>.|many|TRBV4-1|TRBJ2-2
TGCGCCAGCAGCCAAGAGGCTTCTTCCACCGGGGAGCTGTTTTTT
CASSQEASSTGELFF